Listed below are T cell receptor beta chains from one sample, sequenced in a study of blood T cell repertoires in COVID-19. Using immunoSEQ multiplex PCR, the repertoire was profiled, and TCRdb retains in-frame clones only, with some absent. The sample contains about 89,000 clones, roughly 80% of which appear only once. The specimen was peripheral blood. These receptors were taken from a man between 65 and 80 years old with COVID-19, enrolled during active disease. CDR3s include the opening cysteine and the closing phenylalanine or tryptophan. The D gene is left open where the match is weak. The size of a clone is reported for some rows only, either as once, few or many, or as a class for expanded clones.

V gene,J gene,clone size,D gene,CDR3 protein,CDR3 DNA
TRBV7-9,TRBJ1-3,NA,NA,CASSRKGGLAGNTIYF,TGTGCCAGCAGCCGAAAGGGAGGACTTGCTGGAAACACCATATATTTT
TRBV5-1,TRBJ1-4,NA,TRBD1,CASSTQGARNEKLFF,TGCGCCAGCAGCACACAGGGGGCAAGGAATGAAAAACTGTTTTTT
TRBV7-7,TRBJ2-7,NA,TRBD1,CASSFGQGAGYEQYF,TGTGCCAGCAGCTTCGGACAGGGGGCCGGCTACGAGCAGTACTTC
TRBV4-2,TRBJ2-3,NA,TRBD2,CASSQEASGRPDTQYF,TGTGCCAGCAGCCAAGAGGCTAGCGGGAGACCAGATACGCAGTATTTT
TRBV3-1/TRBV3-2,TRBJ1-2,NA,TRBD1,CASSLQGAGYTF,TGTGCCAGCAGCTTACAGGGGGCGGGCTACACCTTC
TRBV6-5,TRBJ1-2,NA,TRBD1,CASTLTGTFYGYTF,TGTGCCAGCACTCTGACAGGGACCTTCTATGGCTACACCTTC
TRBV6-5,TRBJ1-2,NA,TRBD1,CASSSTGQGVLGYTF,TGTGCCAGCAGTTCAACGGGACAGGGGGTATTGGGCTACACCTTC
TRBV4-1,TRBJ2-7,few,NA,CASSQETLRGGEQYF,TGCGCCAGCAGCCAAGAGACGCTCAGGGGTGGCGAGCAGTACTTC
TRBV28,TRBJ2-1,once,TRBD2,CASSTSGRSHNEQFF,TGTGCCAGCAGTACTAGCGGGAGGTCGCACAATGAGCAGTTCTTC
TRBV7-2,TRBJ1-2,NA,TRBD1,CASSLGDRASRYTF,TGTGCCAGCAGCTTAGGGGACAGGGCCTCCCGCTACACCTTC
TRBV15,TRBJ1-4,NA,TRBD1,CATSGRDRSAMSGKLFF,TGTGCCACCAGCGGCCGGGACAGGAGTGCCATGTCGGGAAAACTGTTTTTT
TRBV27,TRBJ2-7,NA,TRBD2,CASSFQGTSGSIYEQYF,TGTGCCAGCAGTTTCCAAGGGACTAGCGGGAGTATCTACGAGCAGTACTTC
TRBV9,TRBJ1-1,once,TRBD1,CASSVAGQGVTEAFF,TGTGCCAGCAGCGTAGCGGGACAGGGTGTCACTGAAGCTTTCTTT
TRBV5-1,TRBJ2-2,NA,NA,CASSSGQPNTGELFF,TGCGCCAGCAGCTCGGGACAACCGAACACCGGGGAGCTGTTTTTT
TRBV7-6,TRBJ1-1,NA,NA,CASSLGNRNTEAFF,TGTGCCAGCAGCTTAGGAAACAGGAACACTGAAGCTTTCTTT
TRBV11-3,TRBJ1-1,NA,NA,CASSLQNEAFF,TGTGCCAGCAGCTTACAGAATGAAGCTTTCTTT
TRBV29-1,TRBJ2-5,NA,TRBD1,CSAGRDRVQETQYF,TGCAGCGCTGGGAGGGACAGGGTCCAAGAGACCCAGTACTTC
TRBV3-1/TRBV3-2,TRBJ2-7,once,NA,CASSQGVETSSYEQYF,TGTGCCAGCAGCCAGGGAGTTGAGACTAGCTCCTACGAGCAGTACTTC
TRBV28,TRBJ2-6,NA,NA,CASSFISGANVLTF,TGTGCCAGCAGTTTCATCTCTGGGGCCAACGTCCTGACTTTC
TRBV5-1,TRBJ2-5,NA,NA,CASSDGLLQETQYF,TGCGCCAGCAGCGATGGACTGTTACAAGAGACCCAGTACTTC
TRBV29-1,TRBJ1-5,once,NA,CSVGEDGNQPQHF,TGCAGCGTTGGGGAGGACGGCAATCAGCCCCAGCATTTT
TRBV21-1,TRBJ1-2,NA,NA,CASSPAAVYGYTF,TGTGCCAGCAGCCCCGCGGCGGTCTATGGCTACACCTTC
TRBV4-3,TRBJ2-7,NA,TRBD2,CASSQDMTSDSYEQYF,TGCGCCAGCAGCCAAGATATGACTAGCGACTCCTACGAGCAGTACTTC
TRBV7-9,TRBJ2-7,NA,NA,CASRSHRISQDEQYF,TGTGCCAGCAGGTCTCACAGGATTTCCCAGGACGAGCAGTACTTC
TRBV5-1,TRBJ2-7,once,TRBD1,CASSFLTGTYEQYF,TGCGCCAGCAGCTTCCTGACAGGGACCTACGAGCAGTACTTC
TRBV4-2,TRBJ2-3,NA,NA,CASSQETGASTDTQYF,TGTGCCAGCAGCCAAGAAACTGGAGCTAGCACAGATACGCAGTATTTT
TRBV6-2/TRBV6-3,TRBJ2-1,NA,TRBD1,CASSNDRVVYNEQFF,TGTGCCAGCAGCAACGACAGGGTTGTTTACAATGAGCAGTTCTTC
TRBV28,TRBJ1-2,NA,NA,CASSLAGPGYTF,TGTGCCAGCAGTTTAGCGGGTCCTGGCTACACCTTC
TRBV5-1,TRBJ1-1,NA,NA,CASSLDRVMNTEAFF,TGCGCCAGCAGCTTGGACAGGGTTATGAACACTGAAGCTTTCTTT
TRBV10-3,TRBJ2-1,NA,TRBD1,CAISEPGQGADNEQFF,TGTGCCATCAGTGAGCCGGGACAGGGGGCCGACAATGAGCAGTTCTTC
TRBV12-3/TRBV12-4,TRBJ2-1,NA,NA,CASSLERPRQFF,TGTGCCAGCAGTTTGGAGCGACCCAGGCAGTTCTTC
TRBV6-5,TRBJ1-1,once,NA,CASTDNRQVSAFF,TGTGCCAGCACCGACAACAGACAGGTATCGGCTTTCTTT
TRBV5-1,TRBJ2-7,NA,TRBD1,CASSLQGSSYEQYF,TGCGCCAGCAGCTTACAGGGGAGCTCCTACGAGCAGTACTTC
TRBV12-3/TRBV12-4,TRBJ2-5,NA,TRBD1,CASSRQGIGTQYF,TGTGCCAGCAGTCGACAGGGGATAGGGACCCAGTACTTC
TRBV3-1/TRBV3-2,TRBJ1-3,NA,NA,CASSLLRSSGNTIYF,TGTGCCAGCAGCCTCTTACGGTCCTCTGGAAACACCATATATTTT
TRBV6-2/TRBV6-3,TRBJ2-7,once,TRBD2,CASSSGLAGPLGEQYF,TGTGCCAGCAGTTCCGGACTAGCGGGACCTTTGGGCGAGCAGTACTTC
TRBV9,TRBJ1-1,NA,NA,CASGREQLNTEAFF,TGTGCCAGCGGGCGGGAACAGTTGAACACTGAAGCTTTCTTT
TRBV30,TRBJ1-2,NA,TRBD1,CAWLEGTGKNGYTF,TGTGCCTGGTTAGAGGGGACAGGTAAAAATGGCTACACCTTC
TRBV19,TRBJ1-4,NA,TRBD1,CASTSLRQGANEKLFF,TGTGCCAGTACCTCTTTGCGGCAGGGGGCTAATGAAAAACTGTTTTTT
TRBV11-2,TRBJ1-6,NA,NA,CASSRPRTVPSPLHF,TGTGCCAGCAGCCGCCCGAGGACAGTCCCTTCACCCCTCCACTTT
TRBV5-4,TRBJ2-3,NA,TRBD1,CASRQGIVGGSDTQYF,TGTGCCAGCAGACAGGGGATAGTAGGAGGTTCGGATACGCAGTATTTT
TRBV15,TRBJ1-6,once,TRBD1,CATSRADRNNSPLHF,TGTGCCACCAGCAGAGCGGACAGGAATAATTCACCCCTCCACTTT
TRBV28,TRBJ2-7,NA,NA,CASSLRGAGYEQYF,TGTGCCAGCAGTTTACGGGGGGCCGGATACGAGCAGTACTTC
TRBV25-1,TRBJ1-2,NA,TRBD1,CASSESGGDYGYTF,TGTGCCAGCAGTGAATCAGGGGGTGACTATGGCTACACCTTC
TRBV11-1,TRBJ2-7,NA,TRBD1,CASSPPTGAYEQYF,TGTGCCAGCAGCCCCCCGACAGGGGCCTACGAGCAGTACTTC
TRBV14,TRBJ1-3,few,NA,CASSPSPGNTIYF,TGTGCCAGCAGCCCTAGCCCTGGAAACACCATATATTTT
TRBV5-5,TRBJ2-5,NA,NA,CATSLAAQQETQYF,TGTGCCACCAGCCTAGCAGCTCAACAAGAGACCCAGTACTTC
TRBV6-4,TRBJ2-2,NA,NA,CASSDATVTGELFF,TGTGCCAGCAGTGACGCAACAGTCACCGGGGAGCTGTTTTTT
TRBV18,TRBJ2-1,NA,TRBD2,CASSPPGLAGHYNEQFF,TGTGCCAGCTCACCACCGGGGCTAGCGGGCCATTACAATGAGCAGTTCTTC
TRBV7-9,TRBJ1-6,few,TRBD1,CASSASGQSHNSPLHF,TGTGCCAGCAGCGCGTCGGGACAGTCACATAATTCACCCCTCCACTTT
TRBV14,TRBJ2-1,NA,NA,CASSQVGGKSSYNEQFF,TGTGCCAGCAGCCAAGTGGGGGGTAAGAGCTCCTACAATGAGCAGTTCTTC
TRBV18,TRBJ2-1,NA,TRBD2,CASSPSGGAESGQFF,TGTGCCAGCTCACCGAGCGGGGGGGCCGAGTCCGGGCAGTTCTTC
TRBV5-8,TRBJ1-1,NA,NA,CASSLGVLVGSTEAFF,TGTGCCAGCAGCTTGGGGGTGCTTGTTGGGAGCACTGAAGCTTTCTTT
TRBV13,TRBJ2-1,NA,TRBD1,CASSLATGGAGSEQFF,TGTGCCAGCAGCTTGGCGACAGGGGGCGCCGGGAGTGAGCAGTTCTTC
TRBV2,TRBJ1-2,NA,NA,CASKGGGVRYGYTF,TGTGCCAGCAAAGGGGGGGGAGTACGCTATGGCTACACCTTC
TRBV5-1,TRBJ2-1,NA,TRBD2,CASTTQGGGRASKFF,TGCGCCAGCACCACTCAGGGGGGCGGGAGGGCCTCGAAGTTCTTC
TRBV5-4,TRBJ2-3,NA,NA,CASSSEGLTDTQYF,TGTGCCAGCAGCTCTGAGGGTCTCACAGATACGCAGTATTTT
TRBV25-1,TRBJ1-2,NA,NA,CASSEWGNYGYTF,TGTGCCAGCAGTGAATGGGGCAACTATGGCTACACCTTC
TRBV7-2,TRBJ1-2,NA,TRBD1,CASSLEATGGYGYTF,TGTGCCAGCAGCTTAGAAGCGACAGGGGGTTATGGCTACACCTTC